These 3 T cell receptor beta chains originate from one sample sequenced in a study of blood T cell repertoires in COVID-19. Profiling relied on immunoSEQ multiplex PCR, and the TCRdb table lists in-frame clones only, not all of them. The table records more than 55,000 clones, 80% to 95% of them present only once. Sequencing was carried out using peripheral blood. These receptors were taken from a man between 50 and 59 years old with active COVID-19.

The chain uses TRBV25-1 and TRBJ2-1; TRBD1 matches at 7 bases. The CDR3 loop spans 15 amino acids. V shed 3 bases, J shed 4 bases, and the junction held 6 bases outside the gene matches. In germline, CDR1 is MGHDK, CDR2 SYGVNS. CDR3 loop: CASSERGRRYNEQFF. CDR3 sequence (DNA): TGTGCCAGCAGTGAGAGGGGGCGTCGATACAATGAGCAGTTCTTC.

This chain joins TRBV5-4 and TRBJ2-5; TRBD2 aligns across 8 bases. The CDR3 has 14 residues. The V segment lost 6 bases and the J segment 3 bases; nucleotides outside the gene matches: 7. From germline, CDR1 is SGHNT and CDR2 YYREEE (reference sequence). The CDR3 sequence: CASTFGLAEETQYF. CDR3 DNA sequence: TGTGCCAGCACCTTCGGACTAGCAGAAGAGACCCAGTACTTC.

The chain has TRBV27 and TRBJ1-1; D unclear. This CDR3 region has 15 residues. CDR1 and CDR2 (germline): MNHEY, SMNVEV (reference sequence). The V end lost 5 bases, the J end lost 4 bases, and 17 bases lay between the germline ends. This CDR3 is CASSPTQTIGTEAFF. DNA of the CDR3: TGTGCCAGCAGTCCGACACAAACCATCGGCACTGAAGCTTTCTTT.